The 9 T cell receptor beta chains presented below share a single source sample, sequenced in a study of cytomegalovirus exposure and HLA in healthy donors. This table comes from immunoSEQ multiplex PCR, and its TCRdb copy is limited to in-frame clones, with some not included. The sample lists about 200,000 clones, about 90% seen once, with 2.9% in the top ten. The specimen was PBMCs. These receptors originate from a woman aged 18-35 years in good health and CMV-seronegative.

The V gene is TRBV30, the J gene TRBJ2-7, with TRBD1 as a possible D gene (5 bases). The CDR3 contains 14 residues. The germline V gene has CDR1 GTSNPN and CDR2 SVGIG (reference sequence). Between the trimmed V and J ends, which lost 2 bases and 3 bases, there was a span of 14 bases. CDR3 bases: TGTGCCTGGAGTCCCAGGGTTTCGGTCTACGAGCAGTACTTC. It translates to CAWSPRVSVYEQYF.

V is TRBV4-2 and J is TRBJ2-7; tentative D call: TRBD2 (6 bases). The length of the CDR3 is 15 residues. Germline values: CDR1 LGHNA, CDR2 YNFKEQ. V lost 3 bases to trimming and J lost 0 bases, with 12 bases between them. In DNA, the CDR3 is TGTGCCAGCAGCCACGACGAGACTAGCTCCTACGAGCAGTACTTC. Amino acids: CASSHDETSSYEQYF.

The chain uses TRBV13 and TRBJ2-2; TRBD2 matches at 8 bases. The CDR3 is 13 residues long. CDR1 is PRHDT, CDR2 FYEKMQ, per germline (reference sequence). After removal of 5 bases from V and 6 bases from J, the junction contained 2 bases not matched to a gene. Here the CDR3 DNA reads TGTGCCAGCAGCGCGGGACTAGCCGGGGAGCTGTTTTTT. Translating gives CASSAGLAGELFF.

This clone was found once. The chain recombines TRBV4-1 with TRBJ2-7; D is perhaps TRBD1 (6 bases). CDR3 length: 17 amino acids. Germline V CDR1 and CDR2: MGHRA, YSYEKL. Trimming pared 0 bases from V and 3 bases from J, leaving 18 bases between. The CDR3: CASSQDSEAGQHYEQYF. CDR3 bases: TGCGCCAGCAGCCAAGATAGCGAGGCAGGACAGCACTACGAGCAGTACTTC.

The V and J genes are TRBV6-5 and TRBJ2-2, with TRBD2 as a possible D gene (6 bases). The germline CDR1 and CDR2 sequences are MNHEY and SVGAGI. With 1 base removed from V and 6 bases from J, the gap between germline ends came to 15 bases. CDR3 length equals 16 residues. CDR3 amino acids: CASSYLGEDQAGELFF. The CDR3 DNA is TGTGCCAGCAGTTACTTGGGGGAGGATCAGGCCGGGGAGCTGTTTTTT.

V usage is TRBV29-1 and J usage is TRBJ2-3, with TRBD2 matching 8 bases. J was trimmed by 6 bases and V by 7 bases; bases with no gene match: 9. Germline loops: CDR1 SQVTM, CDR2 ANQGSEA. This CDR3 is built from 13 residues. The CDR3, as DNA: TGCAGCGCTACAGCGGGAGTAGCCGATACGCAGTATTTT. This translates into CSATAGVADTQYF.

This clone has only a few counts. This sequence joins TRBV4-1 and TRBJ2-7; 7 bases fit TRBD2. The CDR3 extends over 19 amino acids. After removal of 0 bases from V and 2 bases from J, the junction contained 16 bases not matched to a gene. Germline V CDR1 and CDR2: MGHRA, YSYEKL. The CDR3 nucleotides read TGCGCCAGCAGCCAAGATCGAAATGGCCGGGCTAGCGGAGCCTACGAGCAGTACTTC. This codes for CASSQDRNGRASGAYEQYF.

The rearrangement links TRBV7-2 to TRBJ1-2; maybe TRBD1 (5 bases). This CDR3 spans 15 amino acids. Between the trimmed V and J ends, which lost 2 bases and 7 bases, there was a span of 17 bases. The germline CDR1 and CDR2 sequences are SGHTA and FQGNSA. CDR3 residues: CASSLTSTGGGGYTF. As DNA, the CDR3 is TGTGCCAGCAGCTTAACTTCAACCGGGGGTGGTGGCTACACCTTC.

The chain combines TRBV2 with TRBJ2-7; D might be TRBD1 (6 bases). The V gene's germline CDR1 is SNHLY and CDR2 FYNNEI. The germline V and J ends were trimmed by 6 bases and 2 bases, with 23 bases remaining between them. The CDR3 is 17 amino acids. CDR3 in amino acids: CASRDNGRPRDTYEQYF. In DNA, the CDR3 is TGTGCCAGCAGGGATAACGGACGGCCCCGGGACACCTACGAGCAGTACTTC.